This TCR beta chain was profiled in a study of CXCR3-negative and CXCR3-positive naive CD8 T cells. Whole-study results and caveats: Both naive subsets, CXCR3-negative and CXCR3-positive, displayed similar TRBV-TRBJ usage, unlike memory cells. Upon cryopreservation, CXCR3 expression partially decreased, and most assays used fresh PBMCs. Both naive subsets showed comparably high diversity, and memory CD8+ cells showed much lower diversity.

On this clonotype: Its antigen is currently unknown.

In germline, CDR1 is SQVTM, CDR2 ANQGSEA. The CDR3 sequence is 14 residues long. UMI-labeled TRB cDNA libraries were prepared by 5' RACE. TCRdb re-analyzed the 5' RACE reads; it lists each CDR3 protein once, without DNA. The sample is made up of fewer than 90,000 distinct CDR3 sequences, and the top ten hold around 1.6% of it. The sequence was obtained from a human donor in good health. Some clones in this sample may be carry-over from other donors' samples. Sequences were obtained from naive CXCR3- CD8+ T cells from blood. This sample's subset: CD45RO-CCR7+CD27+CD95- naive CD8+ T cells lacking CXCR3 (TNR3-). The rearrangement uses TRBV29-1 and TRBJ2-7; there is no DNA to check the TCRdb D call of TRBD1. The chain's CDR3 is CSVAGTPKPYEQYF.